Here is one TCR beta chain with its context. The sample belongs to a study of blood T cell repertoires in COVID-19. Study members were between 18 and 89 years old and lived in 24 US regions. This CDR3 has 15 residues. Trimming left V 6 bases short and J 9 bases short, with 18 bases between. The germline V gene encodes CDR1 SNHLY and CDR2 FYNNEI. How the authors handled the data: For nucleated cells, counts were estimated from reference gene primer amplification. Clones were sequenced by immunoSEQ multiplex PCR, and TCRdb holds only the in-frame ones, with some missing. V, J and clone size are those of that table, while D and trimming were read from the DNA. The repertoire consists of fewer than 500,000 clones, with 85% to 90% occurring once and the leading ten covering approximately 1.2%.

This clonotype originated in a man younger than 45 who had recovered from COVID-19. This chain links TRBV2 with TRBJ1-6; D remains ambiguous. The sequenced sample was PBMCs or T cells enriched from blood (not recorded which). For the CDR3, the DNA is TGTGCCAGCAGAGTCGAGGCCTCTTATGGTTCACCCCTCCACTTT. It yields the protein CASRVEASYGSPLHF.